This is a list of T cell receptor beta chains from one sample in a study of cytomegalovirus exposure and HLA in healthy donors. Profiled with immunoSEQ multiplex PCR; TCRdb holds only in-frame clones, not every one. The sample holds about 90,000 clones, about two thirds seen once. What was sequenced was PBMCs. The source is a woman between 50 and 59 years old in good health and CMV-seropositive. The CDR3 runs from the conserved cysteine through the conserved F or W. A D gene is named only where the DNA matches it firmly. Expanded clones are given a class, and other clones once, few, many or no size at all.

CDR3aa: CASSYSIGLGGELFF
CDR3nt: TGTGCCAGCAGTTACTCGATAGGCCTAGGAGGGGAGCTGTTTTTT
abundance: NA
v_gene: TRBV6-6
len: 15
d_gene: NA
j_gene: TRBJ2-2

CDR3aa: CASQLGSEVTEAFF
CDR3nt: TGTGCCAGCCAGTTAGGCTCTGAGGTCACTGAAGCTTTCTTT
abundance: NA
v_gene: TRBV6-1
len: 14
d_gene: NA
j_gene: TRBJ1-1

CDR3aa: CASSVSGLTDTQYF
CDR3nt: TGCGCCAGCAGTGTTAGCGGGCTCACAGATACGCAGTATTTT
abundance: NA
v_gene: TRBV5-1
len: 14
d_gene: TRBD2
j_gene: TRBJ2-3

CDR3aa: CASSMEGAYGYTF
CDR3nt: TGTGCCAGTAGTATGGAAGGGGCCTATGGCTACACCTTC
abundance: NA
v_gene: TRBV19
len: 13
d_gene: NA
j_gene: TRBJ1-2

CDR3aa: CASSDSPRSRYGYTF
CDR3nt: TGTGCCAGCAGCGACAGCCCTCGGAGCCGCTATGGCTACACCTTC
abundance: NA
v_gene: TRBV27
len: 15
d_gene: NA
j_gene: TRBJ1-2

CDR3aa: CASSLWGELYGYTF
CDR3nt: TGTGCCAGCAGTTTATGGGGGGAACTCTATGGCTACACCTTC
abundance: NA
v_gene: TRBV27
len: 14
d_gene: NA
j_gene: TRBJ1-2

CDR3aa: CASSFVTGVFYGYTF
CDR3nt: TGTGCCAGCAGCTTCGTGACAGGGGTCTTCTATGGCTACACCTTC
abundance: NA
v_gene: TRBV5-6
len: 15
d_gene: TRBD1
j_gene: TRBJ1-2

CDR3aa: CASRPPGQGLLVLFF
CDR3nt: TGTGCCAGTAGACCGCCGGGACAGGGACTGCTGGTTCTGTTTTTT
abundance: few
v_gene: TRBV19
len: 15
d_gene: TRBD1
j_gene: TRBJ2-2

CDR3aa: CASSSAPPNSEAFF
CDR3nt: TGCGCCAGCAGCTCCGCCCCACCGAACAGTGAAGCTTTCTTT
abundance: NA
v_gene: TRBV5-1
len: 14
d_gene: NA
j_gene: TRBJ1-1

CDR3aa: CASSPTGVGRNQPQHF
CDR3nt: TGTGCCAGCAGTCCCACAGGGGTAGGTCGGAATCAGCCCCAGCATTTT
abundance: once
v_gene: TRBV28
len: 16
d_gene: TRBD1
j_gene: TRBJ1-5

CDR3aa: CASTTGWGYTF
CDR3nt: TGTGCCAGCACCACAGGGTGGGGCTACACCTTC
abundance: few
v_gene: TRBV28
len: 11
d_gene: NA
j_gene: TRBJ1-2

CDR3aa: CAWSVRGNSNQPQHF
CDR3nt: TGTGCCTGGAGTGTGCGGGGGAATAGCAATCAGCCCCAGCATTTT
abundance: few
v_gene: TRBV30
len: 15
d_gene: NA
j_gene: TRBJ1-5

CDR3aa: CASSQLGPGTGSEKLFF
CDR3nt: TGTGCCAGCAGCCAATTGGGCCCGGGGACAGGGTCTGAAAAACTGTTTTTT
abundance: few
v_gene: TRBV4-2
len: 17
d_gene: TRBD1
j_gene: TRBJ1-4

CDR3aa: CAWSAASYRATGYTF
CDR3nt: TGTGCCTGGAGTGCCGCCAGTTACAGGGCTACGGGCTACACCTTC
abundance: NA
v_gene: TRBV30
len: 15
d_gene: NA
j_gene: TRBJ1-2

CDR3aa: CASSPAKGVNGELFF
CDR3nt: TGTGCCAGCAGCCCCGCTAAGGGGGTGAACGGGGAGCTGTTTTTT
abundance: NA
v_gene: TRBV7-8
len: 15
d_gene: NA
j_gene: TRBJ2-2

CDR3aa: CASSEQGNQPQHF
CDR3nt: TGTGCCAGCAGTGAACAGGGCAATCAGCCCCAGCATTTT
abundance: NA
v_gene: TRBV6-1
len: 13
d_gene: NA
j_gene: TRBJ1-5

CDR3aa: CASSIASGGAWVNEQFF
CDR3nt: TGTGCCAGTAGTATAGCTAGCGGGGGGGCTTGGGTTAATGAGCAGTTCTTC
abundance: once
v_gene: TRBV19
len: 17
d_gene: TRBD2
j_gene: TRBJ2-1

CDR3aa: CASSLDGGTEAFF
CDR3nt: TGTGCCAGCAGTCTGGACGGGGGCACTGAAGCTTTCTTT
abundance: few
v_gene: TRBV6-6
len: 13
d_gene: NA
j_gene: TRBJ1-1

CDR3aa: CASSGTSGFDGTQYF
CDR3nt: TGTGCCAGCAGTGGGACTAGCGGGTTTGACGGTACGCAGTATTTT
abundance: NA
v_gene: TRBV2
len: 15
d_gene: TRBD2
j_gene: TRBJ2-3

CDR3aa: CASAPLGGGAGDTQYF
CDR3nt: TGTGCCAGCGCCCCGCTGGGCGGGGGGGCCGGGGATACGCAGTATTTT
abundance: NA
v_gene: TRBV28
len: 16
d_gene: TRBD2
j_gene: TRBJ2-3

CDR3aa: CASSLERGLGETQYF
CDR3nt: TGTGCCAGCAGTTTAGAACGGGGACTAGGGGAGACCCAGTACTTC
abundance: few
v_gene: TRBV28
len: 15
d_gene: TRBD2
j_gene: TRBJ2-5

CDR3aa: CASSQGTGADTGELFF
CDR3nt: TGCGCCAGCAGCCAGGGGACAGGCGCCGACACCGGGGAGCTGTTTTTT
abundance: NA
v_gene: TRBV4-3
len: 16
d_gene: TRBD1
j_gene: TRBJ2-2

CDR3aa: CASSETTSGSGELFF
CDR3nt: TGTGCCAGCAGTGAAACTACTAGCGGGTCCGGGGAGCTGTTTTTT
abundance: NA
v_gene: TRBV6-1
len: 15
d_gene: TRBD2
j_gene: TRBJ2-2

CDR3aa: CASSLELSTEGYTF
CDR3nt: TGTGCCAGTAGTCTGGAGCTGTCGACTGAGGGCTACACCTTC
abundance: few
v_gene: TRBV19
len: 14
d_gene: NA
j_gene: TRBJ1-2

CDR3aa: CASSADRVQQFF
CDR3nt: TGTGCCAGCAGCGCGGACAGGGTTCAGCAGTTCTTC
abundance: NA
v_gene: TRBV9
len: 12
d_gene: TRBD1
j_gene: TRBJ2-1

CDR3aa: CASSPPGALNTEAFF
CDR3nt: TGTGCCAGCAGCCCCCCGGGAGCCTTGAACACTGAAGCTTTCTTT
abundance: NA
v_gene: TRBV5-4
len: 15
d_gene: NA
j_gene: TRBJ1-1

CDR3aa: CASSVQGARYQETQYF
CDR3nt: TGTGCCAGCAGCGTACAGGGGGCGCGGTACCAAGAGACCCAGTACTTC
abundance: NA
v_gene: TRBV9
len: 16
d_gene: TRBD1
j_gene: TRBJ2-5